The next 4 T cell receptor beta chains were all read from a single sample in a study of patients and donors after allogeneic stem cell transplantation. MiXCR, applied by TCRdb to the RT-PCR reads, yields one record per CDR3 protein. The sample shows about 160,000 distinct CDR3 sequences, roughly 31% of them seen only once. Sequenced sample: blood, either unsorted or a sorted T cell fraction (not recorded which). These receptors were taken from a human donor who was either an allogeneic HSCT recipient or a stem cell or donor lymphocyte infusion donor (not recorded which). It is not recorded whose cells these are; they may come from a transplant donor.

This clonotype was counted only a few times. The chain recombines TRBV7-9 with TRBJ1-4, with D hard to call. Germline CDR1 is SEHNR and CDR2 is FQNEAQ (reference sequence). Trimming shortened V by 5 bases and J by 7 bases, and 20 bases separated the two germline ends. This CDR3 is built from 16 residues. The CDR3 DNA reads TGTGCCAGCAGCCTCACCCGGGTCGCTTATAGTGAAAAACTGTTTTTT. Its protein is CASSLTRVAYSEKLFF.

The CDR3 is CASMPGLALSTYEQYF. The CDR3 coding sequence is TGTGCCAGCATGCCGGGACTAGCGCTTTCTACCTACGAGCAGTACTTC. J is TRBJ2-7 and V is TRBV11-2, with TRBD2 identical over 10 bases. The CDR3 sequence is 16 residues long. From germline, CDR1 is SGHAT and CDR2 FQNNGV. Trimming at V came to 7 bases and at J to 2 bases, leaving 11 bases not matched to a gene.

This chain connects TRBV9 to TRBJ2-7; a weak D match, TRBD2 (6 bases). Germline CDR1 reads SGDLS; CDR2 reads YYNGEE. This CDR3 has 13 amino acids. Trimming left V 3 bases short and J 5 bases short, with 12 bases between. CDR3 nucleotides: TGTGCCAGCAGCGCTGGGACTCACCACGAGCAGTACTTC. Its protein is CASSAGTHHEQYF. Looking up the rest from reference TRBV9 and TRBJ2-7 gives the full variable domain: DSGVTQTPKHLITATGQRVTLRCSPRSGDLSVYWYQQSLDQGLQFLIQYYNGEERAKGNILERFSAQQFPDLHSELNLSSLELGDSALYFCASSAGTHHEQYFGPGTRLTVT.

V gene TRBV20-1 combines with J gene TRBJ2-7, with 9 bases that match TRBD2. Germline V gene sequence: CDR1 DFQATT, CDR2 SNEGSKA (reference sequence). V lost 6 bases and J lost 4; bases outside the gene matches: 19. CDR3 length: 17 amino acids. CDR3 protein: CSAESYSLLAGQYEQYF. The CDR3, as DNA: TGCAGTGCCGAGAGTTATTCGTTGCTAGCGGGACAGTACGAGCAGTACTTC.